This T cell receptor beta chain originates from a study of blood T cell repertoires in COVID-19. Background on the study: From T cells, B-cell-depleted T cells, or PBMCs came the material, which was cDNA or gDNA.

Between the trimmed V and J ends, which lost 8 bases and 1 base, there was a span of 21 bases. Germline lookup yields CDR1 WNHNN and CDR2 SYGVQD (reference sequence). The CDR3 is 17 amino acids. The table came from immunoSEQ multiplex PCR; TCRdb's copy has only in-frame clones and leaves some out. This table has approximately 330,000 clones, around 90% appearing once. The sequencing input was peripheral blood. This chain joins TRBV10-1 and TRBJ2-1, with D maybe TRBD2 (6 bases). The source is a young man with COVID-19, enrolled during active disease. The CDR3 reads CASLTPGRGSSYNEQFF. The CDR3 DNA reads TGCGCCAGCCTAACCCCGGGACGGGGGTCTTCCTACAATGAGCAGTTCTTC.